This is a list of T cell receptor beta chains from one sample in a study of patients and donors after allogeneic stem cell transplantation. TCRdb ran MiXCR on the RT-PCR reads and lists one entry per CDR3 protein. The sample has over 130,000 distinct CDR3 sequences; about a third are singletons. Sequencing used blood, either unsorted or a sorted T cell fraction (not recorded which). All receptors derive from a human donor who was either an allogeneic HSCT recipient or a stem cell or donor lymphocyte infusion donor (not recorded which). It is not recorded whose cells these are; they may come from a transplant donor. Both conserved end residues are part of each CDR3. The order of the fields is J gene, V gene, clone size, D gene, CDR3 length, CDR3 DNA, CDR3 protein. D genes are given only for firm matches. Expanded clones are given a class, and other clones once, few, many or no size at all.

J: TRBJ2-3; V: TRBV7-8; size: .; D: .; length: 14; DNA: TGTGCCAGCAACCTAGGGCAGGTGGAAGATACGCAGTATTTT; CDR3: CASNLGQVEDTQYF
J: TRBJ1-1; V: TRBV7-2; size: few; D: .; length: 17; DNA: TGTGCCAGCAGCTTAGAAGGTTTTTTAACCATGAACACTGAAGCTTTCTTT; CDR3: CASSLEGFLTMNTEAFF
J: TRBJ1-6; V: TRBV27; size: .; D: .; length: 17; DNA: TGTGCCAGCAGTTTAGCTAGGAGCGGGACCCAGGGATCACCCCTCCACTTT; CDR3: CASSLARSGTQGSPLHF
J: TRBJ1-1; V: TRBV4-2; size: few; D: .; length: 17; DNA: TGTGCCAGCAGCCAAGAGCCTTACCCGGGATGGAACACTGAAGCTTTCTTT; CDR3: CASSQEPYPGWNTEAFF
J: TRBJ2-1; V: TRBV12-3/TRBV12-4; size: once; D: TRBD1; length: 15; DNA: TGTGCCAGCACCGATCCGGGACAGACATACAATGAGCAGTTCTTC; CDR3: CASTDPGQTYNEQFF
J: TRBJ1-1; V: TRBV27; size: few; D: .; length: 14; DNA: TGTGCCAGCAGTGCCCCCGAGGGGAACACTGAAGCTTTCTTT; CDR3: CASSAPEGNTEAFF
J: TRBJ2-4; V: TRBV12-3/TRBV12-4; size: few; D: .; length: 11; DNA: TGTGCCAGCAGTCCCGGGACGACGGGGTACTTC; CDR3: CASSPGTTGYF
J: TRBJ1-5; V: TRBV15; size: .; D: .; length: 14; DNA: TGTGCCACCAGCAGGCGGGGACCCTTACAGCCCCAGCATTTT; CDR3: CATSRRGPLQPQHF
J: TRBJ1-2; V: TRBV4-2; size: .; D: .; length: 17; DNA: TGTGCCAGCAGCCAAGATCGTGACGGCGCGGGAAACTATGGCTACACCTTC; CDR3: CASSQDRDGAGNYGYTF
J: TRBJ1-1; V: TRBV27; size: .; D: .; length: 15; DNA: TGTGCCAGCAGCCCGGGCCCCCCGGGGGACACTGAAGCTTTCTTT; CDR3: CASSPGPPGDTEAFF
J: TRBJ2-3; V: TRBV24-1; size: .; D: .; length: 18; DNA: TGTGCCACCAGTCAGACGGGCAGGGGAAGGACGGGGTCAGATACGCAGTATTTT; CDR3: CATSQTGRGRTGSDTQYF
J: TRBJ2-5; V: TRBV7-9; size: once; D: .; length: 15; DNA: TGTGCCAGCAGCCTCAAGAGGGGGGATCAAGAGACCCAGTACTTC; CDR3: CASSLKRGDQETQYF
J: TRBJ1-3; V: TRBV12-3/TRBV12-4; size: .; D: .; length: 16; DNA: TGTGCCAGCAGTAATGGGGCGGGCGCGGCTGGAAACACCATATATTTT; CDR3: CASSNGAGAAGNTIYF
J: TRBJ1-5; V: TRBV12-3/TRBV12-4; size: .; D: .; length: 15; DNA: TGTGCCAGCAGCCTAGGGGAATATAGCAATCAGCCCCAGCATTTT; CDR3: CASSLGEYSNQPQHF
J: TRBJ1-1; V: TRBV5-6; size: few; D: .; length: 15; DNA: TGTGCCAGCAGCCATTTTTTTAGGGGAAACACTGAAGCTTTCTTT; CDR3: CASSHFFRGNTEAFF
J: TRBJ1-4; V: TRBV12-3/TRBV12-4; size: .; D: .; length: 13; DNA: TGTGCCAGCAGCCGAGGACGGAATGAAAAACTGTTTTTT; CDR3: CASSRGRNEKLFF
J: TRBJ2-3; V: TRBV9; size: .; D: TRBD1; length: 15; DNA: TGTGCCAGCAGCGTAGAAACAGGGGGTGGCGATACGCAGTATTTT; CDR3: CASSVETGGGDTQYF
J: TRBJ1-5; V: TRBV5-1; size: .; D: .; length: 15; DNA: TGCGCCAGCAGCTTAGAAGCGGGGGGCAATCAGCCCCAGCATTTT; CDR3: CASSLEAGGNQPQHF
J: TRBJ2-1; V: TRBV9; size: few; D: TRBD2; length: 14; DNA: TGTGCCAGCAGCGTAGAGATTAGCGGGGGGGCCGAGTTCTTC; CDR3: CASSVEISGGAEFF
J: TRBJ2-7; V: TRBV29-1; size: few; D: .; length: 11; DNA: TGCAGCGCATACCTAGTACACGAGCAGTACTTC; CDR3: CSAYLVHEQYF
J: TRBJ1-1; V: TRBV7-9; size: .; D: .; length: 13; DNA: TGTGCCAGCAGCTTAAGCATCGACACTGAAGCTTTCTTT; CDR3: CASSLSIDTEAFF
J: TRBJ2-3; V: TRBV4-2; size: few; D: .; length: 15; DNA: TGTGCCAGCAGCCAGCTAAGGGTAGATAGAGATACGCAGTATTTT; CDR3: CASSQLRVDRDTQYF